Below, 6 T cell receptor beta chains from the same sample are listed, as sequenced in a study of blood T cell repertoires in COVID-19. Sequencing was performed with immunoSEQ multiplex PCR; in TCRdb, only in-frame clones are kept and a portion is missing. The sample holds under 150,000 clones, more than 80% seen once. The sequenced sample was peripheral blood. The receptor source for this set is a woman aged 55-75 years with COVID-19, enrolled during active disease.

V is TRBV5-5 and J is TRBJ2-5; TRBD2 matches at 15 bases. The J segment lost 7 bases and the V segment lost 3 bases, leaving 7 bases of the junction unmatched. CDR3 length: 16 amino acids. Germline V gene sequence: CDR1 SGHKS, CDR2 YYEKEE (reference sequence). The CDR3 reads CASSWGLAGGDGTQYF. CDR3 DNA: TGTGCCAGCAGCTGGGGACTAGCGGGGGGTGACGGGACCCAGTACTTC.

This chain uses TRBV18 with TRBJ1-2; TRBD1 matches at 9 bases. The CDR3 runs to 13 residues. Germline loops: CDR1 KGHSH, CDR2 LQKENI. Unmatched junction bases numbered 3, after V lost 5 bases and J lost 5 bases. This CDR3 is CASSGGTGYGYTF. The CDR3 nucleotides read TGTGCCAGCTCAGGAGGGACAGGGTATGGCTACACCTTC.

This chain links TRBV11-2 with TRBJ1-2; D remains ambiguous. The CDR3 covers 12 residues. The V and J ends lost 5 bases and 6 bases respectively, with 10 bases between them. Per germline, CDR1 SGHAT and CDR2 FQNNGV. The CDR3 reads CASSAEGDGYTF. CDR3 DNA sequence: TGTGCCAGCAGCGCTGAGGGAGATGGCTACACCTTC.

The chain joins TRBV30 to TRBJ1-6; TRBD1 is a possible D gene (5 bases). The V end was cut by 5 bases, the J end by 0 bases, with 8 bases between. The length of the CDR3 is 14 residues. In germline, CDR1 is GTSNPN, CDR2 SVGIG (reference sequence). CDR3 residues: CAWGDFSYNSPLHF. CDR3 nucleotide sequence: TGTGCCTGGGGGGACTTCTCCTATAATTCACCCCTCCACTTT.

This clone was counted once. This rearrangement joins TRBV6-5 to TRBJ1-2; 7 bases fit TRBD1. This CDR3 spans 15 amino acids. The germline V gene has CDR1 MNHEY and CDR2 SVGAGI. V was pared by 4 bases and J by 8 bases, with 13 bases of the junction left unmatched. CDR3 sequence (DNA): TGTGCCAGCAGTTCCTCGGACAGGCCTCGCTGGGGCTACACCTTC. Its translation is CASSSSDRPRWGYTF.

J is TRBJ1-5 and V is TRBV10-3, with a tentative D call TRBD1 (6 bases). V lost 2 bases and J 4 bases, leaving 9 bases between the germline ends. Germline lookup yields CDR1 ENHRY and CDR2 SYGVKD. The CDR3 consists of 14 residues. The CDR3 nucleotides are TGTGCCATCAGTGAGACAGGGATGAATCAGCCCCAGCATTTT. It is translated as CAISETGMNQPQHF.